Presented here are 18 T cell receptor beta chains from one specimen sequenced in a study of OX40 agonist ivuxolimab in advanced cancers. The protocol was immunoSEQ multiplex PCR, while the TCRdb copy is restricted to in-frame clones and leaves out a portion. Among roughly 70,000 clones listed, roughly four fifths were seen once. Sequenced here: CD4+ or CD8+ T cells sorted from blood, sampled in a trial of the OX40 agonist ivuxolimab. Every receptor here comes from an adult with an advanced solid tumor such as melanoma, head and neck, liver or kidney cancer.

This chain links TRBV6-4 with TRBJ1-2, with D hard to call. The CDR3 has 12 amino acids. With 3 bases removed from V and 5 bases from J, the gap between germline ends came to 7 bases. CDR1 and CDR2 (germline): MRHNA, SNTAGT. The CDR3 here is CASSDGFYGYTF. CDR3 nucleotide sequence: TGTGCCAGCAGTGATGGATTTTATGGCTACACCTTC.

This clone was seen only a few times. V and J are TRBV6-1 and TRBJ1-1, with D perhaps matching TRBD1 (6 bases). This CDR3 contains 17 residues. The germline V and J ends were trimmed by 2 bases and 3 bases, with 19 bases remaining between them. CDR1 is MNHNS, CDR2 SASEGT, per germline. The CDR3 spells CASSEFSQGFLYTEAFF. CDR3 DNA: TGTGCCAGCAGTGAATTTTCACAGGGTTTTTTGTACACTGAAGCTTTCTTT.

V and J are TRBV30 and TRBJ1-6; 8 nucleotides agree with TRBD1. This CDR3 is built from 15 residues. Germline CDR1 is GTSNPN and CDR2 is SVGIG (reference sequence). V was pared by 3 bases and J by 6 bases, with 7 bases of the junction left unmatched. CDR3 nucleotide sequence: TGTGCCTGGAGCCCTCCCGGACAGGGTAATTCACCCCTCCACTTT. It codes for CAWSPPGQGNSPLHF.

The CDR3 bases are TGTGCCAGCAGTTTATTGTTCGGCGGCCGCACAGATACGCAGTATTTT. Translated: CASSLLFGGRTDTQYF. The rearrangement joins TRBV27 to TRBJ2-3; D ambiguous. From germline, CDR1 is MNHEY and CDR2 SMNVEV (reference sequence). The CDR3 sequence is 16 residues long. The V gene lost 1 base and the J gene lost 1 base, with 12 bases spanning the gap.

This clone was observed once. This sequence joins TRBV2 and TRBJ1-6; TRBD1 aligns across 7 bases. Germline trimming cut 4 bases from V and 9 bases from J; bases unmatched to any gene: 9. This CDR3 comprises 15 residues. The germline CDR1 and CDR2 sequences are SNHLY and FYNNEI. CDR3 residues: CASSVSDRSASPLHF. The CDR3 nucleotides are TGTGCCAGCAGTGTATCGGACAGGTCGGCTTCACCCCTCCACTTT.

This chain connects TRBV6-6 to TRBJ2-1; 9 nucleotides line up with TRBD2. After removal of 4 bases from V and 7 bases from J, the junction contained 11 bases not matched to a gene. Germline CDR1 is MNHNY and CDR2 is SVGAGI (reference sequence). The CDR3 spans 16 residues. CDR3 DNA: TGTGCCAGCAGTTCCCGCGGGGGGGCCTTAGGGAATGAGCAGTTCTTC. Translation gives CASSSRGGALGNEQFF.

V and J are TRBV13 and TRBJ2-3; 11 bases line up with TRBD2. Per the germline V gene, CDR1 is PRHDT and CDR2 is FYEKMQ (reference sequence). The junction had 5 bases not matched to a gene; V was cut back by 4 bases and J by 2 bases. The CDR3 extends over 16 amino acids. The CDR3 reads CASSSLLAGVTDTQYF. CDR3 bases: TGTGCCAGCAGCTCCTTACTAGCGGGGGTCACAGATACGCAGTATTTT.

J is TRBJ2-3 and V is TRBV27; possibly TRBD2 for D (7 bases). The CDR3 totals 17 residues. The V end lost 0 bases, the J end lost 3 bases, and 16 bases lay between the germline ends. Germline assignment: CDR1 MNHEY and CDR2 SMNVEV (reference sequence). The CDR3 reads CASSLSGRGGLTDTQYF. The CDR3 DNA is TGTGCCAGCAGTTTATCGGGCAGGGGAGGGTTGACAGATACGCAGTATTTT.

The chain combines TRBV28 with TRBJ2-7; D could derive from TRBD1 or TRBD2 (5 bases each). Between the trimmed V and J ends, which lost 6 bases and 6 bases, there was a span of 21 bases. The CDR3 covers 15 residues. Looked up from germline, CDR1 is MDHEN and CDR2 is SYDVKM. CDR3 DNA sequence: TGTGCCAGCAGACGGGGCCTTATACTCGACTCCGAGCAGTACTTC. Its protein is CASRRGLILDSEQYF.

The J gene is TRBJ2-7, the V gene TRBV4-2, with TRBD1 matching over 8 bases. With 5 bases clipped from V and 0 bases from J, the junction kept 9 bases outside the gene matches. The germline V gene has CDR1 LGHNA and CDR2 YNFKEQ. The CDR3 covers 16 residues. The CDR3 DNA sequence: TGTGCCAGCAGCTTGAGGAGGCAGGGGGCCTCCTACGAGCAGTACGTC. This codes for CASSLRRQGASYEQYV.

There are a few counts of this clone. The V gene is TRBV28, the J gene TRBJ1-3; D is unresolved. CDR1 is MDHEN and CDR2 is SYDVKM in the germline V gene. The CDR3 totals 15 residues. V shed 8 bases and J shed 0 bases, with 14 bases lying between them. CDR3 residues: CASGPWAGSGNTIYF. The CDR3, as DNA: TGTGCCAGCGGCCCTTGGGCGGGCTCTGGAAACACCATATATTTT.

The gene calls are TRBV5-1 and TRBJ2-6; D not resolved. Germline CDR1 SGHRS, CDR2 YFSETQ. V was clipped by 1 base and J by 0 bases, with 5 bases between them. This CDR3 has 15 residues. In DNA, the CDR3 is TGCGCCAGCAGCTTGATGAGCTCTGGGGCCAACGTCCTGACTTTC. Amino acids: CASSLMSSGANVLTF.

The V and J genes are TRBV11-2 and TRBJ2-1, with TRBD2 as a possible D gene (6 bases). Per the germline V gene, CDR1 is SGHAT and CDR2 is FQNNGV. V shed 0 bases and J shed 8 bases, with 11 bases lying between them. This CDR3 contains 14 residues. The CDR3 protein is CASSLDLGGYEQFF. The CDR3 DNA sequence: TGTGCCAGCAGCTTAGATCTCGGAGGGTATGAGCAGTTCTTC.

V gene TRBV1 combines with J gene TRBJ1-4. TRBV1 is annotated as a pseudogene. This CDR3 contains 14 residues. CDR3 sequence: CTSSQGGSEEKLFF. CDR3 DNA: TGCACCAGCAGCCAAGGAGGGTCGGAGGAAAAACTGTTTTTT.

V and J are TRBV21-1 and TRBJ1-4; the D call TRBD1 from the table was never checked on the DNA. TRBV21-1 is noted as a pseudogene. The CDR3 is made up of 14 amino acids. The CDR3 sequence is CASTSGTEVEKLFF. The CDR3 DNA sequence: TGTGCCAGCACCTCCGGGACAGAGGTTGAAAAACTGTTTTTT.

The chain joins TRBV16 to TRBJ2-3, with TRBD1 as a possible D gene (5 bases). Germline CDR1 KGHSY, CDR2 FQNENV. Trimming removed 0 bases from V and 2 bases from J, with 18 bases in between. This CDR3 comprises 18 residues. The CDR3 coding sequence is TGTGCCAGCAGCCAATCCCAACGACAGACTCTCGTCACAGATACGCAGTATTTT. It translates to CASSQSQRQTLVTDTQYF.

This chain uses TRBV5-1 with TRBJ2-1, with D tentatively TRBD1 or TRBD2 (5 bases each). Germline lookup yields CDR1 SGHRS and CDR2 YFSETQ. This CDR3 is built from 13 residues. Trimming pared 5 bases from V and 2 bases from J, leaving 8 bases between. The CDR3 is CASREDTYNEQFF. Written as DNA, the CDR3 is TGCGCCAGCAGGGAGGACACCTACAATGAGCAGTTCTTC.

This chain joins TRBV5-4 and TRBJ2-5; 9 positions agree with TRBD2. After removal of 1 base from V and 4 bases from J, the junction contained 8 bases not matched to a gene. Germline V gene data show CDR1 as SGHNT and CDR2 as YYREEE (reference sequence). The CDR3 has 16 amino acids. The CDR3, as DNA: TGTGCCAGCAGCTTGCTGGGTAGCGGGAGCCCAGAGACCCAGTACTTC. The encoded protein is CASSLLGSGSPETQYF.